This passage covers 10 T cell receptor beta chains from one sample sequenced in a study of cytomegalovirus exposure and HLA in healthy donors. This PCR relied on a set of 60 Vbeta primers and 13 Jbeta primers. Using immunoSEQ multiplex PCR, the repertoire was profiled, and TCRdb retains in-frame clones only, with some absent. The sample records approximately 210,000 clones, around 79% being singletons. Sequences were obtained from PBMCs. The receptor source for this set is a male donor in good health and CMV-seropositive.

This clone has just one count. The V and J genes are TRBV10-3 and TRBJ2-4, with D perhaps TRBD1 (5 bases). CDR1 and CDR2 (germline): ENHRY, SYGVKD. Deletions cut 6 bases from V and 3 bases from J, with 12 bases between. CDR3 size: 14 residues. The DNA for the CDR3 is TGTGCCATCAGCCCAGGGTCAATCAAAAACATTCAGTACTTC. Its protein product is CAISPGSIKNIQYF.

The genes are TRBV5-5 and TRBJ1-6, with a possible D match to TRBD1 (6 bases). CDR3 size: 14 residues. V was clipped by 0 bases and J by 7 bases, with 8 bases between them. CDR1 and CDR2 from the germline V gene are SGHKS and YYEKEE (reference sequence). CDR3 nucleotide sequence: TGTGCCAGCAGCTTGGTACAGGGAAATTCACCCCTCCACTTT. This encodes CASSLVQGNSPLHF. Combining the CDR3 with reference TRBV5-5 and TRBJ1-6 gives the whole variable domain DAGVTQSPTHLIKTRGQQVTLRCSPISGHKSVSWYQQVLGQGPQFIFQYYEKEERGRGNFPDRFSARQFPNYSSELNVNALLLGDSALYLCASSLVQGNSPLHFGNGTRLTVT.

The genes are TRBV6-5 and TRBJ1-4; 8 bases line up with TRBD1. This CDR3 contains 14 residues. V lost 5 bases to trimming and J lost 8 bases; unmatched junction nucleotides: 7. The germline CDR1 and CDR2 sequences are MNHEY and SVGAGI. DNA of the CDR3: TGTGCCAGCAGTCCAGGGGGCTTAGGGGAAAAACTGTTTTTT. This translates into CASSPGGLGEKLFF.

The chain joins TRBV10-3 to TRBJ2-3, with no clear D. With 5 bases removed from V and 0 bases from J, the gap between germline ends came to 3 bases. The CDR3 consists of 12 residues. The germline V gene encodes CDR1 ENHRY and CDR2 SYGVKD. The CDR3 is CAISPSTDTQYF. CDR3 DNA sequence: TGTGCCATCAGTCCAAGCACAGATACGCAGTATTTT.

Here the CDR3 reads CASSYSRLGTAQYF. CDR3 sequence (DNA): TGTGCCAGCAGTTACTCGAGACTAGGGACGGCCCAGTACTTC. The rearrangement uses TRBV6-5 and TRBJ2-5, with a tentative D call TRBD2 (6 bases). Germline V gene data show CDR1 as MNHEY and CDR2 as SVGAGI. Trimming pared 0 bases from V and 9 bases from J, leaving 14 bases between. The CDR3 sequence is 14 residues long.

The chain employs TRBV4-3 and TRBJ1-3; weak D call: TRBD1 (5 bases). The CDR3 extends over 15 amino acids. Germline assignment: CDR1 LGHNA and CDR2 YSLEER. V gave up 0 bases and J gave up 4 bases, with 10 bases separating them. The CDR3 DNA reads TGCGCCAGCAGCCAAGATTGGGGCTCGGGAAACACCATATATTTT. Protein: CASSQDWGSGNTIYF.

The gene calls are TRBV5-6 and TRBJ2-5, with 14 bases fitting TRBD2. The CDR3 contains 17 residues. Germline CDR1 reads SGHDT; CDR2 reads YYEEEE. The J segment lost 5 bases and the V segment lost 3 bases, leaving 9 bases of the junction unmatched. This CDR3 is CASSWGTSGGMVETQYF. The CDR3 region has the DNA TGTGCCAGCAGCTGGGGGACTAGCGGGGGTATGGTTGAGACCCAGTACTTC. The variable domain in full, completed from reference TRBV5-6 and TRBJ2-5, reads DAGVTQSPTHLIKTRGQQVTLRCSPKSGHDTVSWYQQALGQGPQFIFQYYEEEERQRGNFPDRFSGHQFPNYSSELNVNALLLGDSALYLCASSWGTSGGMVETQYFGPGTRLLVL.

The chain combines TRBV4-3 with TRBJ2-7, with 7 bases aligning to TRBD1. The V gene end was trimmed by 3 bases and the J gene end by 4 bases; junction bases not matched to a gene: 9. There are 15 residues in the CDR3. CDR1 LGHNA and CDR2 YSLEER come from the germline V gene. The CDR3 sequence is CASSQDAQGLYEQYF. DNA of the CDR3: TGCGCCAGCAGCCAGGATGCACAGGGGTTGTACGAGCAGTACTTC.

This chain connects TRBV10-3 to TRBJ2-5, with 7 bases identical to TRBD2. The CDR3 runs to 14 residues. Losses at the gene ends were 3 bases for V and 5 bases for J; bases not matched to a gene: 6. Germline V gene sequence: CDR1 ENHRY, CDR2 SYGVKD. CDR3 coding DNA: TGTGCCATCAGTGATGGGGAGGGAGGGGAGACCCAGTACTTC. Encoded protein: CAISDGEGGETQYF.

This chain uses TRBV27 with TRBJ1-1; tentative D call: TRBD1 (5 bases). The CDR3 is 14 residues long. The V end was cut by 4 bases, the J end by 1 base, with 10 bases between. In germline, CDR1 is MNHEY, CDR2 SMNVEV (reference sequence). The DNA of the CDR3 is TGTGCCAGCAGTTATCAGGGCCAGAACACTGAAGCTTTCTTT. It translates to CASSYQGQNTEAFF.